This TCR beta chain comes out of a study of tumor-infiltrating lymphocytes in primary liver carcinoma. The blood RNA (from unsorted whole blood) was obtained, and germline DNA was also extracted. The CDR3 contains 15 residues. The germline CDR1 and CDR2 sequences are SGHRS and YFSETQ. Trimming took 2 bases from V and 2 from J, leaving 12 bases between them. Regarding the study as a whole: Tumor top-250-clone fractions significantly exceeded those of blood (p = 0.039).

The investigators made TCR beta cDNA from around 540 ng total RNA, using a constant-region primer. A slightly modified ARM-PCR protocol with three nested multiplex PCR rounds produced these TCR beta libraries. PCR rounds one and two used TRBV1-TRBV30 forward primers with a C-beta reverse primer for roughly 10 cycles each. MiXCR, applied by TCRdb to the multiplex PCR reads, yields one record per CDR3 protein. The sample has almost 200,000 distinct CDR3 sequences, less than 65% seen once. Concerning this clonotype: Its antigen is unknown.

The V call is TRBV5-1, the J call TRBJ2-3; TRBD2 might be the D (6 bases). Source material: peripheral blood. The sequence came from a woman aged 55-70 years with primary liver carcinoma and hepatitis B virus infection. CDR3 loop: CASSFGAGSTDTQYF. CDR3 nucleotides: TGCGCCAGCAGCTTCGGGGCGGGATCCACAGATACGCAGTATTTT.